This TCR beta chain emerged from a study of identical twins. This clonotype has more than one count but fewer than ten. Its antigen is currently unknown. The length of the CDR3 is 12 residues. TCRdb reprocessed the 5' RACE reads with MiXCR, giving one entry per CDR3 protein. This sample has 1.5 million to 2 million distinct CDR3 sequences, with 32% found just once. Whole-study results and caveats: Conclusions were drawn cross-sectionally by statistical analysis, without following the same donors. For zero-insertion analyses, partial confounding could come from invariant MAIT and iNKT cells.

This sequence joins TRBV12-3 or TRBV12-4 and TRBJ2-5; no firm D call. The DNA end favors TRBJ2-7, so the J call may be wrong. The TCR was taken from a newborn girl in good health. Material for sequencing was cord blood. The CDR3 spells CASSPPGNEQYF. The CDR3, as DNA: TGTGCCAGCAGTCCCCCCGGCAACGAGCAGTACTTC.